The entry below gives a single T cell receptor beta chain sequence along with its context. No antigen is known for it. The data are from a study of cytomegalovirus exposure and HLA in healthy donors. Study-wide context: The Caucasian-associated ancestry cluster contained 81% of the roughly 400 genotyped donors. Study-level points and caveats: Per published accounts, TCR beta sequences correctly predicted the HLA-A and HLA-B alleles of most subjects.

This CDR3 region has 11 residues. Germline-derived CDR1 and CDR2 are GTSNPN and SVGIG (reference sequence). Trimming took 4 bases from V and 2 from J, leaving 5 bases between them. The PCR employed 60 Vbeta primers together with 13 Jbeta primers. The table came from immunoSEQ multiplex PCR; TCRdb's copy has only in-frame clones and leaves some out. The data hold about 120,000 clones, with 70% to 85% observed a single time. Material for sequencing was PBMCs. The chain employs TRBV30 and TRBJ1-2; possible D gene TRBD1, 5 bases. The sequence was obtained from a man between 18 and 35 years old in good health and CMV-seropositive. The CDR3 DNA sequence: TGTGCCTGGAACAGGAACTATGGCTACACCTTC. Protein: CAWNRNYGYTF.